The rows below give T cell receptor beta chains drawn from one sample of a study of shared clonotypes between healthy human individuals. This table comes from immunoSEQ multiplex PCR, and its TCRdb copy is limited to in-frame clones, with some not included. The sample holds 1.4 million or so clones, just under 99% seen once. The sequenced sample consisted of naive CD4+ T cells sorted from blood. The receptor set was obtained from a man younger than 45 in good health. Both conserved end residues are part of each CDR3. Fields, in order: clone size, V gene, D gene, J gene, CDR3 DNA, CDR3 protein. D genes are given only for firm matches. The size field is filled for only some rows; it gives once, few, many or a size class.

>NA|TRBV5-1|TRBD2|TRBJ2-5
TGCGCCAGCAGCTGGCAAGGCGTCGGGCGGGGGGTTCAAGAGACCCAGTACTTC
CASSWQGVGRGVQETQYF
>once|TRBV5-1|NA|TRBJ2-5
TGCGCCAGCAGCCTAGATGGCCGTGGGACCCAGTACTTC
CASSLDGRGTQYF
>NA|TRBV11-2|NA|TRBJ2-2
TGTGCCAGCAGGGTACAGGGATCGAACACCGGGGAGCTGTTTTTT
CASRVQGSNTGELFF
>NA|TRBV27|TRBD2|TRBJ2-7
TGTGCCAGCAGTCTAGTCCGCGGGAGGTCTAGCTCCTACGAGCAGTACTTC
CASSLVRGRSSSYEQYF
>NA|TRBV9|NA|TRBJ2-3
TGTGCCAGCACCCGTAGCGGCGTGCGCACAGATACGCAGTATTTT
CASTRSGVRTDTQYF
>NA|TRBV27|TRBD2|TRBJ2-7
TGTGCCAGCAGTTGGACTAGCGGGAGTATCTACGAGCAGTACTTC
CASSWTSGSIYEQYF
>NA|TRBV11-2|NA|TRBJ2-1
TGTGCCAGCAGCTTAGGAGGCCGTGAGCTGGGGCAGTTCTTC
CASSLGGRELGQFF
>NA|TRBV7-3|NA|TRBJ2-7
TGTGCCAGCAGCTTAACTACCCCCAGAGAGGGGCCTTACGAGCAGTACTTC
CASSLTTPREGPYEQYF
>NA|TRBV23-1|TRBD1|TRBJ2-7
TGCGCCAGGGAGACAGGGGTAACCTACGAGCAGTACTTC
CARETGVTYEQYF
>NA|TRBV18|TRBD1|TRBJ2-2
TGTGCCAGCTCAAGGACAGGGGTAAACACCGGGGAGCTGTTTTTT
CASSRTGVNTGELFF
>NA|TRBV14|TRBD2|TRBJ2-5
TGTGCCAGCAGCCAAGACACGGGGCTAGCGGGTCAAGAGACCCAGTACTTC
CASSQDTGLAGQETQYF
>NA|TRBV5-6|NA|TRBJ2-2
TGTGCCAGCAGACCATTCATTACGAACACCGGGGAGCTGTTTTTT
CASRPFITNTGELFF
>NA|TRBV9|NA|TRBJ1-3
TGTGCCAGCAGCGCTCTTCCGGGAAACACCATATATTTT
CASSALPGNTIYF
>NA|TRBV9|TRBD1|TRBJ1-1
TGTGCCAGCAGCTCCCGACAGGGGGGTTTGGGTACTGAAGCTTTCTTT
CASSSRQGGLGTEAFF
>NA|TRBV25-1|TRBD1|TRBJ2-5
TGTGCCAGCATGGACAGGGTCGGAGGAGAGACCCAGTACTTC
CASMDRVGGETQYF
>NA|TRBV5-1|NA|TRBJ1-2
TGCGCCAGCAGCTTGGAAGTGCAGTGGAATGGCTACACCTTC
CASSLEVQWNGYTF
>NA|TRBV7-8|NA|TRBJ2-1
TGTGCCAGTTTTCAGGGCCCCCCTACCTACAATGAGCAGTTCTTC
CASFQGPPTYNEQFF
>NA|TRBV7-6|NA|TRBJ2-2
TGTGCCAGCAGACGGGGTTCAAGGGGCGGGGAGCTGTTTTTT
CASRRGSRGGELFF
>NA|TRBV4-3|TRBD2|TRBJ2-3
TGCGCCAGCAGCCAAGTGGTCGGGAGGGTACGGGATACGCAGTATTTT
CASSQVVGRVRDTQYF
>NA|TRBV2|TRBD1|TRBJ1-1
TGTGCCAGCAGTGCCAGACAGGGCTGGGACACTGAAGCTTTCTTT
CASSARQGWDTEAFF
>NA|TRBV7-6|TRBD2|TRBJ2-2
TGTGCCAGCAGGGCGGGAGGGAACACCGGGGAGCTGTTTTTT
CASRAGGNTGELFF
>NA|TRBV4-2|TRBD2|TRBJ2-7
TGTGCCAGCAGTCACTCCGGGACTATCGCGAACGAGCAGTACTTC
CASSHSGTIANEQYF
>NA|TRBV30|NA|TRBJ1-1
TGTGCCTGCAGGCCGGTGAACACTGAAGCTTTCTTT
CACRPVNTEAFF
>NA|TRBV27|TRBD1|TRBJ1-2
TGTGCCAGCACCCGGACGGACAGGGAACGCTATGGCTACACCTTC
CASTRTDRERYGYTF
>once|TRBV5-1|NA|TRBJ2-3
TGCGCCAGCAGCTTGCTAGACGGGACAGATACGCAGTATTTT
CASSLLDGTDTQYF
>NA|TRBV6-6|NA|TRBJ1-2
TGTGCCAGCAGTCGTACAGGGTCTTCGGGCTACACCTTC
CASSRTGSSGYTF
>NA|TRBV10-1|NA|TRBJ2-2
TGCGCCGGCTCCTGGGACCGAACCACCGGGGAGCTGTTTTTT
CAGSWDRTTGELFF
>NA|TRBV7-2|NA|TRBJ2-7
TGTGCCAGCAGCTTAAGGGGGAGAGTATCCTACGAGCAGTACTTC
CASSLRGRVSYEQYF
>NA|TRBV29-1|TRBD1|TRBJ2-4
TGCAGCGTTAGAGGGACAGGGACGGACATTCAGTACTTC
CSVRGTGTDIQYF
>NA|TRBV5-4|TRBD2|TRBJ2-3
TGTGCCAGCAGCCCCGGGACTAGCGGGACTAGCACAGATACGCAGTATTTT
CASSPGTSGTSTDTQYF
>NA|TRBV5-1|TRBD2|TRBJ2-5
TGCGCCAGCAGCTTGGGGGCTAGCGGGAGGGCCCAAGAGACCCAGTACTTC
CASSLGASGRAQETQYF
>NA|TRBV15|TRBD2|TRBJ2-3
TGTGCCACCAGCAGAGTGCGGACTAGCGACGCAGATACGCAGTATTTT
CATSRVRTSDADTQYF
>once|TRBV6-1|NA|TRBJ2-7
TGTGCCAGCAGTGGGCCTCGGGGAGGGGGACCCTACGAGCAGTACTTC
CASSGPRGGGPYEQYF
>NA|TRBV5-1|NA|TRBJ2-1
TGCGCCAGCAGCATGAGCGGAAGCTCCTACAATGAGCAGTTCTTC
CASSMSGSSYNEQFF
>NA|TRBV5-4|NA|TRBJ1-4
TGTGCCAGCAGCTTGGGACCCGAGGGGGCTAATGAAAAACTGTTTTTT
CASSLGPEGANEKLFF
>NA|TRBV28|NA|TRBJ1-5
TGTGCCAGCAGTTTAACCCAAGGCAGGGGCAATCAGCCCCAGCATTTT
CASSLTQGRGNQPQHF
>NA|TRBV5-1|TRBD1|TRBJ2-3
TGCGCCAGCAGCCGGGGACAGGGGAGGACAGATACGCAGTATTTT
CASSRGQGRTDTQYF
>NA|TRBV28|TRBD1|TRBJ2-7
TGTGCCAGCACCATGGGGACAGGGTCTTCCTACGAGCAGTACTTC
CASTMGTGSSYEQYF
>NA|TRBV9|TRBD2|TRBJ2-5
TGTGCCAGCAGCGTAGGTCTAGCGGGAGGGAAACAAGAGACCCAGTACTTC
CASSVGLAGGKQETQYF
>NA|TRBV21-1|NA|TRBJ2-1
TGTGCCAGCAGCAAAGAATCGAATCTTCCGGGTTACAATGAGCAGTTCTTC
CASSKESNLPGYNEQFF
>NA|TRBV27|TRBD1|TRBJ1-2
TGTGCCAGCAGTTTAAGGAGACAGGGATCCGGCTACACCTTC
CASSLRRQGSGYTF
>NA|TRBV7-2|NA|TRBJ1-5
TGTGCCAGCAGCAAAATGGGGCAGGTTGGTCAGCCCCAGCATTTT
CASSKMGQVGQPQHF
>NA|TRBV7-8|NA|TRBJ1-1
TGTGCCAGCAGCTTAGCGAAATTCGGGGGCTGGGGAGTGAACACTGAAGCTTTCTTT
CASSLAKFGGWGVNTEAFF
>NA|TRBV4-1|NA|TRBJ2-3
TGCGCCAGCAGCCAAGATACTGGGGTGGGCACAGATACGCAGTATTTT
CASSQDTGVGTDTQYF
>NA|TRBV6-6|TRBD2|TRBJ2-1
TGTGCCAGCAGAGAGACGACTAGCGGGAGTTCTAATGAGCAGTTCTTC
CASRETTSGSSNEQFF
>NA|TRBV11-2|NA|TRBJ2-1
TGTGCCAGCAGGCCCACGGTAGGTCTTCTCACGTACAATGAGCAGTTCTTC
CASRPTVGLLTYNEQFF
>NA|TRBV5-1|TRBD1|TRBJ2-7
TGCGCCAGCAGCTCGAACACCGGGACAGGACTCTACGAGCAGTACTTC
CASSSNTGTGLYEQYF
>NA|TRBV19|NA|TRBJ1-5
TGTGCCAGTAGTATAGGAGGGCCCCTTAATCAGCCCCAGCATTTT
CASSIGGPLNQPQHF
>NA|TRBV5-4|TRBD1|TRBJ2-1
TGTGCCAGCAGCTTGGACAGGGGACGAGAGCAGTTCTTC
CASSLDRGREQFF
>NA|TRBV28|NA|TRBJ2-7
TGTGCCAGCAGTTTAGCACTTTACGAGCAGTACTTC
CASSLALYEQYF
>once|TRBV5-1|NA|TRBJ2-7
TGCGCCAGCAGCTTCGGAGGCAACCCTGTAACCTACGAGCAGTACTTC
CASSFGGNPVTYEQYF
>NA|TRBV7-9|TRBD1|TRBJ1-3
TGTGCCAGCAGCTCACCGGGACAGGGTACTGGAAACACCATATATTTT
CASSSPGQGTGNTIYF
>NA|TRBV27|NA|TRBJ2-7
TGTGCCAGCAGTTTTTCGTTCGCCTACGAGCAGTACTTC
CASSFSFAYEQYF
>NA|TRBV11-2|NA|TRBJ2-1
TGTGCCAGCAGCTTGGCCAATGAGCAGTTCTTC
CASSLANEQFF
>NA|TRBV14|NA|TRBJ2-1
TGTGCCAGCAGCCAAGACCTTTTAGGGGGGCAGTTCTTC
CASSQDLLGGQFF
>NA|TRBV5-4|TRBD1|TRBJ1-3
TGTGCCAGCAGCGAGGGACAGGGGAGGAACACCATATATTTT
CASSEGQGRNTIYF
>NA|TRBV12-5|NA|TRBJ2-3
TGTGCTAGTGGTTTCTGGGGTCCCGAGACAGATACGCAGTATTTT
CASGFWGPETDTQYF